This TCR beta chain was sequenced in a study of CD8+CD57+ T cells in acquired aplastic anemia. Trimming left V 10 bases short and J 4 bases short, with 19 bases between. Germline values: CDR1 ENHRY, CDR2 SYGVKD. The CDR3 has 14 amino acids. Whoever was chosen for sequencing had shown CD8+CD57+ cell expansion by flow cytometry. Both TCR beta VDJ combination and CDR3 sequence profiling were carried out. Genomic DNA was the template for this profiling. TCRdb re-called the reads with MiXCR, one entry per CDR3 protein. Among around 500,000 distinct CDR3 sequences listed, around 30% were seen once. This sequence joins TRBV10-3 and TRBJ1-2; no definite D call. Input material: sorted CD4+, CD8+, or CD8+CD57+ T cells (not recorded which) from PBMCs. The sequence was obtained from a human donor with aplastic anemia. CDR3 bases: TGTGCCAGCAGGACGGGAATCTCGGGCTATGGCTACACCTTC. Translation: CASRTGISGYGYTF.